The 2 T cell receptor beta chains below all came from one sample that was sequenced in a study of T cells after yellow fever vaccination. TCRdb analysed the 5' RACE reads with MiXCR anew, one entry per CDR3 protein. The sample records around 180,000 distinct CDR3 sequences, approximately 6.2% being singletons. The material sequenced was CD4+ T cells sorted from PBMCs, taken on the day of the first yellow fever vaccination. These receptor sequences come from a man between 18 and 29 years old who received the YFV17D yellow fever vaccine.

This clonotype was seen repeatedly, ten times or more. The chain has TRBV20-1 and TRBJ2-1; 15 positions match TRBD2. Germline trimming cut 5 bases from V and 7 bases from J; bases unmatched to any gene: 9. Germline lookup yields CDR1 DFQATT and CDR2 SNEGSKA (reference sequence). There are 16 residues in the CDR3. The CDR3 DNA follows: TGCAGTGCTCAACTGGGACTAGCGGGGGGCCAAAATGAGCAGTTCTTC. Translating it yields CSAQLGLAGGQNEQFF.

This chain uses TRBV12-3 or TRBV12-4 with TRBJ1-5; D unclear. CDR3 size: 13 residues. The germline V and J ends were trimmed by 10 bases and 0 bases, with 10 bases remaining between them. The CDR3: CATSNLSNQPQHF. CDR3 coding DNA: TGTGCCACCTCAAACCTTAGCAATCAGCCCCAGCATTTT.